The 20 T cell receptor beta chains presented below share a single source sample, sequenced in a study of blood T cells in healthy people across ages (dated by TCRdb to about 2015). The receptor library was made with 5' RACE. The reads were generated on an Illumina HiSeq 2500. A second roughly 7 to 11 cycle PCR used a sample-barcoded 5' primer and a J-beta primer mix. The public reads were run again by TCRdb, first through fastp at Q25 and then through MiXCR, and only productive beta chains were kept. Rows matching on CDR3 protein sequence are summarized as one entry with the most common DNA and genes. The sample includes over 1,500,000 distinct CDR3 sequences, with around half observed a single time. The ten largest clones add up to approximately 2.1% of the sample. The specimen was blood. The receptors here all came from a woman aged 35 to 49 in good health.

The chain couples TRBV5-1 to TRBJ2-5, with 9 bases lining up with TRBD1. V dropped 4 bases and J dropped 2; count of bases not matched to a gene: 6. Germline V gene lookup returns CDR1 SGHRS and CDR2 YFSETQ. The CDR3 runs 15 residues. The CDR3 loop is CASSISGTGQETQYF. For the CDR3, the DNA is TGCGCCAGCAGCATATCCGGGACAGGGCAAGAGACCCAGTACTTC.

The chain couples TRBV9 to TRBJ2-3; D might be TRBD1 (6 bases). V was shortened by 5 bases and J by 1 base, with 14 bases between the two germline ends. The germline V gene encodes CDR1 SGDLS and CDR2 YYNGEE. CDR3 size: 15 residues. The CDR3 loop is CASSYQGFRTDTQYF. CDR3 coding DNA: TGTGCCAGCAGTTACCAGGGGTTCCGCACAGATACGCAGTATTTT.

The chain couples TRBV2 to TRBJ2-7, with TRBD1 identical over 7 bases. The length of the CDR3 is 15 residues. Trimming cost V 8 bases and J 6 bases; bases outside gene matches: 16. Germline CDR1 and CDR2: SNHLY and FYNNEI. The DNA for the CDR3 is TGTGCCAGCCGAGCTATGGGGACAGCAGTTCTCGAGCAGTACTTC. Residues: CASRAMGTAVLEQYF.

The rearrangement links TRBV20-1 to TRBJ1-6; TRBD1 agrees at 8 bases. CDR3 length: 20 residues. From germline, CDR1 is DFQATT and CDR2 SNEGSKA (reference sequence). The V gene end was trimmed by 1 base and the J gene end by 1 base; junction bases not matched to a gene: 15. CDR3 nucleotide sequence: TGCAGTGCTAGAGTCCGAAAAAACGAGGACAGGGAATCCTATAATTCACCCCTCCACTTT. Its protein product is CSARVRKNEDRESYNSPLHF.

The gene calls are TRBV20-1 and TRBJ2-5, with TRBD2 matching over 9 bases. Per the germline V gene, CDR1 is DFQATT and CDR2 is SNEGSKA (reference sequence). Unmatched junction bases numbered 12, after V lost 5 bases and J lost 11 bases. CDR3 length: 13 residues. Written as DNA, the CDR3 is TGCAGTGCTCGGCGGGGGGGCCAGGGTGAGCAGTACTTC. This sequence encodes CSARRGGQGEQYF.

This clonotype was counted only a few times. V gene TRBV12-3 or TRBV12-4 combines with J gene TRBJ2-7, with D hard to call. V dropped 6 bases and J dropped 3 bases, with 12 bases sitting between them. The CDR3 runs to 13 residues. CDR3 amino acids: CASSLAVDYEQYF. DNA of the CDR3: TGTGCCAGCAGCCTGGCTGTTGACTACGAGCAGTACTTC.

V usage is TRBV7-2 and J usage is TRBJ1-2; D possibly corresponds to TRBD1 (5 bases). This CDR3 has 15 amino acids. Deletions cut 5 bases from V and 0 bases from J, with 13 bases between. From germline, CDR1 is SGHTA and CDR2 FQGNSA. The CDR3 nucleotides read TGTGCCAGCAGCGACCAGACAGTACCTAACTATGGCTACACCTTC. It is translated as CASSDQTVPNYGYTF.

The rearrangement uses TRBV21-1 and TRBJ1-5; the table gives TRBD1 as D, unverified against the DNA. TRBV21-1 is reported as a pseudogene. CDR3 size: 15 residues. CDR3 nucleotide sequence: TGTGCCAGCAGCAAAGTGGGGCAGGGGGATCAGCCCCAGCATTTT. It encodes CASSKVGQGDQPQHF.

The DNA for the CDR3 is TGCAGCGTTGAATGGGCCCGCAGGGGGCCCCTTACTGTCCCTCTCTCCTACAATGAGCAGTTCTTC. Residues: CSVEWARRGPLTVPLSYNEQFF. J is TRBJ2-1 and V is TRBV29-1; 8 bases match TRBD1. The germline V gene has CDR1 SQVTM and CDR2 ANQGSEA. The CDR3 contains 22 residues. Unmatched junction bases numbered 24, after V lost 2 bases and J lost 0 bases.

In its sample, this clonotype was seen a few times. CDR3 coding DNA: TGTGCCAGCAGCTCCGGGGGGGCCTCTGGGGCCAACGTCCTGACTTTC. It yields the protein CASSSGGASGANVLTF. The J gene is TRBJ2-6, the V gene TRBV7-3; 8 positions match TRBD2. Trimming removed 4 bases from V and 0 bases from J; junction bases left unmatched: 2. The CDR3 totals 16 residues. Germline assignment: CDR1 SGHTA and CDR2 FQGTGA.

There are a few counts of this clonotype. The rearrangement links TRBV6-2 or TRBV6-3 to TRBJ2-5; D is perhaps TRBD2 (6 bases). Between the trimmed V and J ends, which lost 3 bases and 4 bases, there was a span of 15 bases. The CDR3 spans 15 residues. The germline V gene encodes CDR1 MNHEY and CDR2 SVGEGT. CDR3 region: CASSYAGRIGETQYF. The CDR3, as DNA: TGTGCCAGCAGTTATGCGGGGAGGATTGGAGAGACCCAGTACTTC.

The V gene is TRBV20-1, the J gene TRBJ2-1, with TRBD1 matching 7 bases. The J call may be faulty, since TRBJ2-7 better matches the DNA end. In germline, CDR1 is DFQATT, CDR2 SNEGSKA (reference sequence). The CDR3 runs to 15 residues. The CDR3 loop is CSAPRGGSSYNEQYF. DNA for the CDR3: TGCAGTGCTCCCCGAGGGGGCAGCTCCTACAATGAGCAGTACTTC.

J is TRBJ1-1 and V is TRBV13; possible D gene TRBD1, 5 bases. V shed 2 bases and J shed 5 bases, with 15 bases lying between them. The CDR3 is 15 amino acids. Per the germline V gene, CDR1 is PRHDT and CDR2 is FYEKMQ (reference sequence). The CDR3 sequence: CASSLYSGAGTEAFF. For the CDR3, the DNA is TGTGCCAGCAGCTTATATTCCGGGGCAGGGACTGAAGCTTTCTTT. Full variable domain (missing parts from reference TRBV13 and TRBJ1-1): AAGVIQSPRHLIKEKRETATLKCYPIPRHDTVYWYQQGPGQDPQFLISFYEKMQSDKGSIPDRFSAQQFSDYHSELNMSSLELGDSALYFCASSLYSGAGTEAFFGQGTRLTVV.

The chain uses TRBV7-9 and TRBJ1-6, with D perhaps TRBD1 (5 bases). The germline V and J ends were trimmed by 0 bases and 10 bases, with 10 bases remaining between them. The CDR3 extends over 14 amino acids. Per the germline V gene, CDR1 is SEHNR and CDR2 is FQNEAQ (reference sequence). The CDR3 DNA follows: TGTGCCAGCAGCTTAGCCCCCAGGGAGTCACCCCTCCACTTT. Protein product: CASSLAPRESPLHF.

About this clonotype itself: One junction end disagrees with the germline gene, perhaps due to a read error. The chain carries TRBV29-1 and TRBJ2-1; no reliable D call. The CDR3 is 11 amino acids. Per germline, CDR1 SQVTM and CDR2 ANQGSEA. The CDR3 spells CIVEDLGEQFF. DNA for the CDR3: TGCATCGTTGAAGATTTAGGGGAGCAGTTCTTC.

As to this clonotype: This may be a read error: a much more frequent sequence differs by one nucleotide. The V gene is TRBV7-9, the J gene TRBJ2-5; D gene unclear. This CDR3 region has 11 residues. V lost 0 bases and J 11 bases, leaving 7 bases between the germline ends. Per germline, CDR1 SEHNR and CDR2 FQNEAQ (reference sequence). The CDR3 spells CASSLADGQYF. CDR3 sequence (DNA): TGTGCCAGCAGCTTAGCCGACGGGCAGTACTTC.

The CDR3 bases are TGCGCCAGCAGCCAACTCGCTTCCGGGGTCAGCACAGATACGCAGTATTTT. Translating gives CASSQLASGVSTDTQYF. This chain connects TRBV4-3 to TRBJ2-3; possible D gene TRBD2, 5 bases. The V and J ends lost 2 bases and 0 bases respectively, with 15 bases between them. The length of the CDR3 is 17 residues. Germline V lookup: CDR1 LGHNA, CDR2 YSLEER.

In nucleotides, the CDR3 is TGTGCCAGCAGCCTTAGGACAGGGGAGAAGCTTGGCTACACCTTC. This sequence encodes CASSLRTGEKLGYTF. This chain uses TRBV3-1 with TRBJ1-2, with TRBD1 matching over 9 bases. From germline, CDR1 is LGHDT and CDR2 YNNKEL (reference sequence). The CDR3 extends over 15 amino acids. V was pared by 4 bases and J by 7 bases, with 10 bases of the junction left unmatched.

J is TRBJ2-5 and V is TRBV7-2; D remains unclear. Germline V CDR1 and CDR2: SGHTA, FQGNSA. The CDR3 spans 16 residues. V dropped 1 base and J dropped 11 bases, with 23 bases sitting between them. CDR3 bases: TGTACCAGCAGCTTAGATCTGGCAGGATTCTACAATGAGCAGTACTTC. It is translated as CTSSLDLAGFYNEQYF.

A few counts support this clonotype. The chain has TRBV7-9 and TRBJ1-2; a weak D match, TRBD1 (5 bases). V lost 1 base and J 4 bases, leaving 10 bases between the germline ends. Germline values: CDR1 SEHNR, CDR2 FQNEAQ (reference sequence). The CDR3 has 14 amino acids. The CDR3 DNA reads TGTGCCAGCAGCTTAGGACCGGGGACCTATGGCTACACCTTC. Encoded protein: CASSLGPGTYGYTF.